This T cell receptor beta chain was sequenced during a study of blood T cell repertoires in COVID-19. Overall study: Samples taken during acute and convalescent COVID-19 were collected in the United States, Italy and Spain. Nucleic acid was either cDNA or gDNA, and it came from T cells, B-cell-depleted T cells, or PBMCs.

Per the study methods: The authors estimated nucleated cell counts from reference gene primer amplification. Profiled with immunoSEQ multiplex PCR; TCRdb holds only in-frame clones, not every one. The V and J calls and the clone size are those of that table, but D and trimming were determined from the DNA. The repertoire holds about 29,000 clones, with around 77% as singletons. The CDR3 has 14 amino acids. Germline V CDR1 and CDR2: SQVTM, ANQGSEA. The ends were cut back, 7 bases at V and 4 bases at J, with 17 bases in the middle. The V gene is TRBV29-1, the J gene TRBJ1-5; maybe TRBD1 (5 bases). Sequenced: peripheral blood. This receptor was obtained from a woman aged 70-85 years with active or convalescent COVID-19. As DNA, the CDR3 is TGCAGCGCCCTCCCCGGGGGAGGAAATCAGCCCCAGCATTTT. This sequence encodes CSALPGGGNQPQHF. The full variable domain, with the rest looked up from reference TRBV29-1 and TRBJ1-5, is SAVISQKPSRDICQRGTSLTIQCQVDSQVTMMFWYRQQPGQSLTLIATANQGSEATYESGFVIDKFPISRPNLTFSTLTVSNMSPEDSSIYLCSALPGGGNQPQHFGDGTRLSIL.